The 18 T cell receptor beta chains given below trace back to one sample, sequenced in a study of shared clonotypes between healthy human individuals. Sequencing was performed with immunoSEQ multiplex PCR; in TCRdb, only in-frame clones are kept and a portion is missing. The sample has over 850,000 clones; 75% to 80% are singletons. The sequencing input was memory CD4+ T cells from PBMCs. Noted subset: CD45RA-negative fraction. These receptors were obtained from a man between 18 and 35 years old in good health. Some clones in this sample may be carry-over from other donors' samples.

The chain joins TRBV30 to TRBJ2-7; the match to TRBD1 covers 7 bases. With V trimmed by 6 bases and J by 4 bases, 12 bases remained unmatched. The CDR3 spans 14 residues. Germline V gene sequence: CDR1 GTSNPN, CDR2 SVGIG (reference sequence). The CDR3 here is CACTRQGREYEQYF. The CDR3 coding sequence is TGTGCCTGCACGCGACAGGGACGAGAGTACGAGCAGTACTTC.

Here the CDR3 reads CASTRQGADPEAFF. The CDR3 nucleotides read TGTGCCAGCACCCGACAGGGGGCAGATCCCGAAGCTTTCTTT. The chain has TRBV18 and TRBJ1-1; TRBD1 aligns across 10 bases. Germline-derived CDR1 and CDR2 are KGHSH and LQKENI. The trim removed 8 bases at V and 8 bases at J, leaving 11 bases unmatched. The CDR3 is 14 residues long. The entire variable domain, with the rest obtained from reference TRBV18 and TRBJ1-1, is as follows: NAGVMQNPRHLVRRRGQEARLRCSPMKGHSHVYWYRQLPEEGLKFMVYLQKENIIDESGMPKERFSAEFPKEGPSILRIQQVVRGDSAAYFCASTRQGADPEAFFGQGTRLTVV.

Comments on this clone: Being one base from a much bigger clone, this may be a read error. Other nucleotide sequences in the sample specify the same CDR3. The CDR3 coding sequence is TGTGCCAGCAGCTTGGGGTATAGCAATCAGCCCCAGCATTTT. This gives the protein CASSLGYSNQPQHF. The chain joins TRBV7-2 to TRBJ1-5; D unclear. Trimming took 3 bases from V and 0 from J, leaving 6 bases between them. In germline, CDR1 is SGHTA, CDR2 FQGNSA. This CDR3 is 14 amino acids long.

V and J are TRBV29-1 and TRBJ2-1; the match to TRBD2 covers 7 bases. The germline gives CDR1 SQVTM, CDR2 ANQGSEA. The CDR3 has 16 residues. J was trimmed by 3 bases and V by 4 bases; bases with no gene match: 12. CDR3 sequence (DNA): TGCAGCGTTGTACCTCTAGCGGCCTTCGTCTACAATGAGCAGTTCTTC. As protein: CSVVPLAAFVYNEQFF.

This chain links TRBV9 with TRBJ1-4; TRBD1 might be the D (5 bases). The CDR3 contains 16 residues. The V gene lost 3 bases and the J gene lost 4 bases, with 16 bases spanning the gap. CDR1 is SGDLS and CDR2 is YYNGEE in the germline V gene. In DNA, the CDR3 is TGTGCCAGCAGCGAGGCCCTGCGGGGGGGTAATGAAAAACTGTTTTTT. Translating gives CASSEALRGGNEKLFF.

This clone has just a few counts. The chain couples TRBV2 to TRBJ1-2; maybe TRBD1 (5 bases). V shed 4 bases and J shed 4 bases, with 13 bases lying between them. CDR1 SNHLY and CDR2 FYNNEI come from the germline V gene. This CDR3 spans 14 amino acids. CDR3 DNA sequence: TGTGCCAGCAGTGTTGACAGACTCTCCTATGGCTACACCTTC. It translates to CASSVDRLSYGYTF.

The CDR3 DNA sequence: TGTGCCAGCTCACCCAGGGGACTAGCCGACAATGAGCAGTTCTTC. Translating gives CASSPRGLADNEQFF. This chain links TRBV18 with TRBJ2-1; 9 bases align to TRBD2. Trimming removed 3 bases from V and 5 bases from J; junction bases left unmatched: 5. Germline V gene data show CDR1 as KGHSH and CDR2 as LQKENI. The CDR3 sequence is 15 residues long.

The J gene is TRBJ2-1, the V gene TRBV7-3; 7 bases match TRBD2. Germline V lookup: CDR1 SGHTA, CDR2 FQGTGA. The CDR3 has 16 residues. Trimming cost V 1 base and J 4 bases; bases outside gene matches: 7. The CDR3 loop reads CASSLSALADYNEQFF. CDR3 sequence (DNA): TGTGCCAGCAGCTTAAGTGCCCTAGCGGATTACAATGAGCAGTTCTTC. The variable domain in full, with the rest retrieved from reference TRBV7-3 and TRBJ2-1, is GAGVSQTPSNKVTEKGKYVELRCDPISGHTALYWYRQSLGQGPEFLIYFQGTGAADDSGLPNDRFFAVRPEGSVSTLKIQRTERGDSAVYLCASSLSALADYNEQFFGPGTRLTVL.

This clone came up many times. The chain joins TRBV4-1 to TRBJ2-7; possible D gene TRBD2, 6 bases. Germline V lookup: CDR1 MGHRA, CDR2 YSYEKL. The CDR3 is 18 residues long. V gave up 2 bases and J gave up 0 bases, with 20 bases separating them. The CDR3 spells CASSQILGGGSSSYEQYF. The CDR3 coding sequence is TGCGCCAGCAGCCAAATTTTGGGGGGAGGCTCGAGCTCCTACGAGCAGTACTTC.

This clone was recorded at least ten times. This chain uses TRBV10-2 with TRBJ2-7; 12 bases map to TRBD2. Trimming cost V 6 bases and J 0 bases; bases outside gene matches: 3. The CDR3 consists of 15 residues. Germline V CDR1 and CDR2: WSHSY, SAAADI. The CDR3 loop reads CASREGLAGSYEQYF. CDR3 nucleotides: TGCGCCAGCAGGGAGGGACTAGCGGGCTCCTACGAGCAGTACTTC.

CDR3 bases: TGCGCCAGCAGCCAAGATCGAGGAGCGGGAGTTGGGGAGACCCAGTACTTC. Translating it yields CASSQDRGAGVGETQYF. The rearrangement uses TRBV4-1 and TRBJ2-5, with 8 bases lining up with TRBD2. This CDR3 is built from 17 residues. Germline V lookup: CDR1 MGHRA, CDR2 YSYEKL. Losses at the gene ends were 0 bases for V and 5 bases for J; bases not matched to a gene: 11.

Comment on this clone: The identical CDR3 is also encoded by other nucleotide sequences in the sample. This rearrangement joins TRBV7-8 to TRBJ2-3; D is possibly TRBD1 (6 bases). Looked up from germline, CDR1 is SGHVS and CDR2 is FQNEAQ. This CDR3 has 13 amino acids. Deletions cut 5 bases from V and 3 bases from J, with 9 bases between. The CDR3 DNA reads TGTGCCAGCAGCAAACAGGGAACAGATACGCAGTATTTT. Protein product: CASSKQGTDTQYF.

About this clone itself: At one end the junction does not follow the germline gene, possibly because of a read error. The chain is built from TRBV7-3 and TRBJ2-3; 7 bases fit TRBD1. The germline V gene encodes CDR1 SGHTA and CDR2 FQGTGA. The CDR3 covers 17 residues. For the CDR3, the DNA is TGTGCCAGCAGCTTCCCTCCGGGACAGCGAACCTCAGACACGCAGTATTTT. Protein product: CASSFPPGQRTSDTQYF.

The CDR3 DNA sequence: TGTGCCAGCAGTGAAATGGGCCCACCCCTCCACTTT. The encoded protein is CASSEMGPPLHF. The chain has TRBV2 and TRBJ1-6; D gene ambiguous. This CDR3 contains 12 residues. The germline V and J ends were trimmed by 2 bases and 11 bases, with 7 bases remaining between them. The germline V gene has CDR1 SNHLY and CDR2 FYNNEI.

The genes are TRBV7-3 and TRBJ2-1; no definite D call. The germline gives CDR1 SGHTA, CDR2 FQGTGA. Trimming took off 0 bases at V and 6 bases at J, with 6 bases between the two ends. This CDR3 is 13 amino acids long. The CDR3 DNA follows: TGTGCCAGCAGCTTAACAGGGCCCAATGAGCAGTTCTTC. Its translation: CASSLTGPNEQFF.

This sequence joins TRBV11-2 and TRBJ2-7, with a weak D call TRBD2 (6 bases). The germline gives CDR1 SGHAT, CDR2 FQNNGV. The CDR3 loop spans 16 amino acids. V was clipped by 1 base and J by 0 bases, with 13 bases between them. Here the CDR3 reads CASSLGGTDSSYEQYF. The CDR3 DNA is TGTGCCAGCAGCTTAGGAGGGACTGACAGCTCCTACGAGCAGTACTTC. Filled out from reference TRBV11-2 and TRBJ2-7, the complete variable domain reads EAGVAQSPRYKIIEKRQSVAFWCNPISGHATLYWYQQILGQGPKLLIQFQNNGVVDDSQLPKDRFSAERLKGVDSTLKIQPAKLEDSAVYLCASSLGGTDSSYEQYFGPGTRLTVT.

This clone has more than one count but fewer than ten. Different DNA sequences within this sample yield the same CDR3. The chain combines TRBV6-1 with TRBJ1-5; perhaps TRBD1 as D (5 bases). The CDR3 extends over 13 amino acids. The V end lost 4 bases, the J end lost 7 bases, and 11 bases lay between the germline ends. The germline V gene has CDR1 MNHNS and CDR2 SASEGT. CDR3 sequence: CASSGTGVQPQHF. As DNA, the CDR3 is TGTGCCAGCAGTGGGACGGGGGTCCAGCCCCAGCATTTT.

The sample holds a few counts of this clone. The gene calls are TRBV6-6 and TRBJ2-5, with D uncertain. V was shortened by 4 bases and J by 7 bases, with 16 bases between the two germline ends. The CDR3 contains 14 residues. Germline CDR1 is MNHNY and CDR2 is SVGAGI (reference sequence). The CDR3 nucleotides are TGTGCCAGCAGTTCCACACGGCCGACTGGGACCCAGTACTTC. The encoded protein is CASSSTRPTGTQYF.